The rows below give T cell receptor beta chains drawn from one sample of a study of spatial heterogeneity in lung cancer. One entry per CDR3 protein, called by TCRdb with MiXCR from the 5' RACE reads. The sample carries about 26,000 distinct CDR3 sequences, more than 10% recorded once. This material consisted of PBMCs, taken at surgery. Receptors were obtained from a female donor with early-stage non-small cell lung cancer. CDR3s include the opening cysteine and the closing phenylalanine or tryptophan. Fields, in order: V gene, J gene, clone size, D gene, CDR3 protein, CDR3 DNA. The D gene is left open where the match is weak. The size field is filled for only some rows; it gives once, few, many or a size class.

>TRBV7-8|TRBJ2-1|many|-
CASSPGQGINEQFF
TGTGCCAGCAGCCCCGGTCAGGGGATCAATGAGCAGTTCTTC
>TRBV3-1|TRBJ2-1|-|-
CASSQEGLPSGTEQFF
TGTGCCAGCAGCCAGGAAGGACTACCCTCCGGGACTGAGCAGTTCTTC
>TRBV3-1|TRBJ2-3|many|-
CASSPTRDTQYF
TGTGCCAGCAGCCCCACTAGAGATACGCAGTATTTT
>TRBV5-1|TRBJ2-7|many|-
CASSLDLTAIDEQYF
TGCGCCAGCAGCTTGGATCTGACGGCCATCGACGAGCAGTACTTC
>TRBV7-9|TRBJ1-6|many|-
CASSLGNPPPLHF
TGTGCCAGCAGCTTAGGAAACCCACCACCCCTCCACTTT
>TRBV12-3/TRBV12-4|TRBJ2-1|many|TRBD2
CASRIAGGFYNEQFF
TGTGCCAGCAGGATAGCGGGGGGGTTCTACAATGAGCAGTTCTTC
>TRBV24-1|TRBJ2-3|many|-
CATSLPEGSTDTQYF
TGTGCCACCAGTTTACCAGAGGGAAGCACAGATACGCAGTATTTT
>TRBV10-3|TRBJ2-7|-|-
CAINTAISYEQYF
TGTGCCATCAATACGGCAATATCCTACGAGCAGTACTTC
>TRBV20-1|TRBJ1-1|many|-
CSARPIQGATEAFF
TGCAGTGCCAGACCGATTCAGGGTGCCACTGAAGCTTTCTTT
>TRBV29-1|TRBJ2-3|few|TRBD1
CSVGTGTDTQYF
TGCAGCGTGGGGACAGGGACAGATACGCAGTATTTT
>TRBV5-6|TRBJ2-1|many|TRBD2
CASSMVASGYNEQFF
TGTGCCAGCAGCATGGTGGCTAGCGGGTACAATGAGCAGTTCTTC
>TRBV7-9|TRBJ2-1|many|TRBD2
CASSLTSGGRNEQFF
TGTGCCAGCAGCTTAACTAGCGGGGGACGAAATGAGCAGTTCTTC
>TRBV6-2/TRBV6-3|TRBJ2-5|many|TRBD1
CASSLRGQGQETQYF
TGTGCCAGCAGTCTTCGGGGACAGGGACAAGAGACCCAGTACTTC
>TRBV14|TRBJ1-1|many|-
CASSHSRSGVAFF
TGTGCCAGCAGCCATTCGAGGTCAGGGGTGGCTTTCTTT
>TRBV4-3|TRBJ1-4|-|-
CASSQDGVTGNEKLFF
TGCGCCAGCAGCCAAGACGGGGTTACGGGGAATGAAAAACTGTTTTTT
>TRBV7-9|TRBJ1-5|many|TRBD1
CASSPGTGGQPQHF
TGTGCCAGCAGCCCTGGGACAGGAGGTCAGCCCCAGCATTTT
>TRBV29-1|TRBJ2-7|many|TRBD1
CSVETTGTYEQYF
TGCAGCGTTGAAACGACAGGGACCTACGAGCAGTACTTC
>TRBV5-5|TRBJ1-1|-|-
CASSSTPPGYTEAFF
TGTGCCAGCAGCAGCACTCCCCCCGGGTACACTGAAGCTTTCTTT
>TRBV7-2|TRBJ1-2|many|TRBD1
CASSLDRGGLGYTF
TGTGCCAGCAGCTTGGACAGGGGGGGGCTTGGCTACACCTTC
>TRBV7-8|TRBJ2-1|-|-
CASSLLGHSYNEQFF
TGTGCCAGCAGCTTATTGGGTCACTCCTACAATGAGCAGTTCTTC
>TRBV5-3|TRBJ2-6|-|-
CVRSLQGPVSGANVLTF
TGTGTCAGAAGCTTACAGGGTCCCGTTTCTGGGGCCAACGTCCTGACTTTC
>TRBV24-1|TRBJ2-6|few|-
CATSDSKQGTGANVLTF
TGTGCCACCAGTGATTCCAAACAGGGCACCGGGGCCAACGTCCTGACTTTC
>TRBV12-3/TRBV12-4|TRBJ2-7|many|-
CASSDGGLRSYEQYF
TGTGCCAGCAGTGACGGGGGACTCAGGAGCTACGAGCAGTACTTC
>TRBV20-1|TRBJ2-3|-|TRBD2
CSARDPLAGDTQYF
TGCAGTGCTAGAGATCCCCTAGCGGGAGATACGCAGTATTTT
>TRBV12-3/TRBV12-4|TRBJ2-1|-|TRBD2
CASTFSGTYNEQFF
TGTGCCAGCACATTTAGCGGGACGTACAATGAGCAGTTCTTC
>TRBV28|TRBJ2-5|many|TRBD2
CASSGGGLAGGETQYF
TGTGCCAGCAGTGGGGGGGGACTAGCGGGAGGAGAGACCCAGTACTTC
>TRBV9|TRBJ2-5|few|-
CASSFAGTLFLGGETQYF
TGTGCCAGCAGCTTCGCCGGGACACTTTTTCTGGGTGGGGAGACCCAGTACTTC
>TRBV25-1|TRBJ2-1|many|-
CASSGGLVTDEQFF
TGTGCCAGCAGTGGGGGGCTAGTTACTGATGAGCAGTTCTTC
>TRBV28|TRBJ2-1|many|-
CASSRGTQNNNEQFF
TGTGCCAGCAGTAGGGGGACCCAAAATAACAATGAGCAGTTCTTC
>TRBV5-1|TRBJ1-1|many|-
CASSSDSQNTEAFF
TGCGCCAGCAGCTCCGACAGCCAGAACACTGAAGCTTTCTTT
>TRBV20-1|TRBJ2-7|many|-
CSARISSGSSYEQYF
TGCAGTGCTAGAATTTCATCCGGGAGTTCCTACGAGCAGTACTTC
>TRBV7-8|TRBJ2-1|many|TRBD1
CASSRQGSNEQFF
TGTGCCAGCAGCCGACAGGGGAGCAATGAGCAGTTCTTC
>TRBV12-5|TRBJ2-3|-|-
CASGLVPDRPKSTDTRYF
TGTGCTAGTGGTTTGGTACCAGACAGACCGAAAAGCACAGATACGCGGTATTTT
>TRBV20-1|TRBJ1-3|many|TRBD1
CSASRPGTGYTIYF
TGCAGTGCTAGCCGTCCCGGGACAGGGTACACCATATATTTT
>TRBV7-2|TRBJ2-5|many|TRBD2
CASSLLGTSGGYQETQYF
TGTGCCAGCAGCCTCCTCGGGACTAGCGGGGGTTACCAAGAGACCCAGTACTTC
>TRBV14|TRBJ2-3|many|-
CASSQVTDTQYF
TGTGCCAGCAGCCAAGTGACGGATACGCAGTATTTT
>TRBV15|TRBJ1-2|few|TRBD1
CATSSRTGGANGYTF
TGTGCCACCAGCTCCCGGACAGGGGGCGCAAATGGCTACACCTTC
>TRBV12-3/TRBV12-4|TRBJ1-1|many|-
CASSNVNTEAFF
TGTGCCAGCAGCAACGTAAACACTGAAGCTTTCTTT
>TRBV12-3/TRBV12-4|TRBJ1-1|many|-
CASTTGLNTEAFF
TGTGCCAGCACGACAGGTTTGAACACTGAAGCTTTCTTT
>TRBV7-9|TRBJ2-1|many|-
CASGRSQSYNEQFF
TGTGCCAGCGGTAGGAGTCAGTCCTACAATGAGCAGTTCTTC
>TRBV20-1|TRBJ2-3|many|-
CSASQTTSTDTQYF
TGCAGTGCTTCTCAGACTACTAGCACAGATACGCAGTATTTT
>TRBV28|TRBJ2-2|many|-
CASSLVGVTGELFF
TGTGCCAGCAGTTTAGTGGGTGTCACCGGGGAGCTGTTTTTT
>TRBV7-3|TRBJ2-2|-|-
CASSLSGTGELFF
TGTGCCAGCAGCTTATCAGGCACCGGGGAGCTGTTTTTT
>TRBV29-1|TRBJ2-3|-|-
CSVGLGPDTQYF
TGCAGCGTCGGACTTGGCCCAGATACGCAGTATTTT
>TRBV6-2/TRBV6-3|TRBJ2-4|-|-
CASSYVGIQYF
TGTGCCAGCAGTTACGTGGGCATTCAGTACTTC